The clone carrying this TCR beta chain was detected a few times. The sample is drawn from a study of T-cell reconstitution after alpha-beta-depleted transplantation in children. Unique molecular identifiers featured in how the TCRbeta library was prepared. Each CDR3 protein is one row after TCRdb ran MiXCR on the PCR reads. The repertoire holds around 600,000 distinct CDR3 sequences, with about 15% as singletons. The V end was cut by 6 bases, the J end by 5 bases, with 13 bases between. The CDR3 extends over 13 amino acids. Germline V gives CDR1 MGHRA, CDR2 YSYEKL. This sample comprised PBMCs from the stem cell graft donor, obtained from the stem cell graft. The chain joins TRBV4-1 to TRBJ2-5; weak D call: TRBD2 (7 bases). The clonotype was recovered from a human donor who donated a stem cell graft to a child with acute myeloid leukemia. Here the CDR3 reads CASSRTRGETQYF. The DNA of the CDR3 is TGCGCCAGCAGTCGGACTAGGGGGGAGACCCAGTACTTC.